This entry lists 29 T cell receptor beta chains sequenced from one sample in a study of blood T cell repertoires in COVID-19. The table came from immunoSEQ multiplex PCR; TCRdb's copy has only in-frame clones and leaves some out. The table has 150,000 to 200,000 clones, just over 85% seen once. Sequenced sample: peripheral blood. The source of these receptors is a man aged 50-60 years with active or convalescent COVID-19.

In its sample, this clone was seen a few times. This sequence joins TRBV18 and TRBJ2-7; 12 nucleotides agree with TRBD1. Germline V gene data show CDR1 as KGHSH and CDR2 as LQKENI. The CDR3 loop spans 17 amino acids. After removal of 3 bases from V and 6 bases from J, the junction contained 12 bases not matched to a gene. The CDR3 nucleotides are TGTGCCAGCTCACCTGCTACCGGGACAGGGGGCGAGGGCGAGCAGTACTTC. It is translated as CASSPATGTGGEGEQYF.

This chain uses TRBV3-1 (or the pseudogene TRBV3-2) with TRBJ1-3; 8 bases fit TRBD1. CDR3 length equals 16 residues. CDR1 and CDR2 (germline): LGHDT, YNNKEL (reference sequence). J gave up 4 bases and V 2 bases, and 7 bases lay outside the gene matches. For the CDR3, the DNA is TGTGCCAGCAGCCAATCGAACAGGGGGAACGGAAACACCATATATTTT. This gives the protein CASSQSNRGNGNTIYF.

This sequence joins TRBV7-9 and TRBJ1-1, with 7 bases matching TRBD1. Germline V gene lookup returns CDR1 SEHNR and CDR2 FQNEAQ (reference sequence). The CDR3 runs 16 residues. J lost 0 bases, V lost 4 bases, and 8 bases had no gene match. CDR3 in amino acids: CASSSPTGAMNTEAFF. CDR3 DNA sequence: TGTGCCAGCAGCTCACCCACAGGGGCGATGAACACTGAAGCTTTCTTT.

This clone was counted once. The V and J genes are TRBV29-1 and TRBJ1-1; D might be TRBD1 (5 bases). Germline lookup yields CDR1 SQVTM and CDR2 ANQGSEA. Between the trimmed V and J ends, which lost 1 base and 1 base, there was a span of 10 bases. The CDR3 spans 14 residues. This chain's CDR3 is CSVEVAGSNTEAFF. In nucleotides, the CDR3 is TGCAGCGTTGAAGTGGCAGGGTCGAACACTGAAGCTTTCTTT. The whole variable domain, remainder taken from reference TRBV29-1 and TRBJ1-1, is SAVISQKPSRDICQRGTSLTIQCQVDSQVTMMFWYRQQPGQSLTLIATANQGSEATYESGFVIDKFPISRPNLTFSTLTVSNMSPEDSSIYLCSVEVAGSNTEAFFGQGTRLTVV.

The chain employs TRBV12-3 or TRBV12-4 and TRBJ1-2; the match to TRBD1 covers 7 bases. With V trimmed by 5 bases and J by 5 bases, 5 bases remained unmatched. This CDR3 is built from 13 residues. The CDR3 spells CASSPGTEYGYTF. The CDR3, as DNA: TGTGCCAGCAGTCCAGGGACAGAGTATGGCTACACCTTC.

In this sample, this clone turned up a few times. The rearrangement joins TRBV5-1 to TRBJ2-6; the match to TRBD2 covers 12 bases. The junction had 5 bases not matched to a gene; V was cut back by 4 bases and J by 0 bases. Germline-derived CDR1 and CDR2 are SGHRS and YFSETQ. The CDR3 spans 18 residues. For the CDR3, the DNA is TGCGCCAGCAGCCAAACTAGCGGGGGGAGCTCTGGGGCCAACGTCCTGACTTTC. Its translation is CASSQTSGGSSGANVLTF.

This chain connects TRBV18 to TRBJ1-2, with D unclear. V lost 6 bases, J lost 13 bases, and 21 bases lay in between. The CDR3 extends over 13 amino acids. Germline loops: CDR1 KGHSH, CDR2 LQKENI. The CDR3 protein is CASSPRPGSSCTF. DNA of the CDR3: TGTGCCAGCTCGCCCAGGCCCGGAAGTTCATGCACCTTC.

V and J are TRBV19 and TRBJ2-2; D unresolved. There are 13 residues in the CDR3. The germline CDR1 and CDR2 sequences are LNHDA and SQIVND (reference sequence). V was trimmed by 1 base and J by 6 bases, leaving 6 bases between them. The DNA for the CDR3 is TGTGCCAGTAGTATAGGAGTGGCCGGGGAGCTGTTTTTT. Protein sequence: CASSIGVAGELFF. The full variable domain, rest sourced from reference TRBV19 and TRBJ2-2, is DGGITQSPKYLFRKEGQNVTLSCEQNLNHDAMYWYRQDPGQGLRLIYYSQIVNDFQKGDIAEGYSVSREKKESFPLTVTSAQKNPTAFYLCASSIGVAGELFFGEGSRLTVL.

The chain carries TRBV9 and TRBJ2-1; possible D gene TRBD1, 5 bases. V lost 0 bases and J 6 bases, leaving 16 bases between the germline ends. The CDR3 loop spans 16 amino acids. The germline gives CDR1 SGDLS, CDR2 YYNGEE. CDR3 in amino acids: CASSVGGRSRGNEQFF. The CDR3 DNA reads as TGTGCCAGCAGCGTAGGCGGCAGGTCTAGGGGCAATGAGCAGTTCTTC.

J is TRBJ2-7 and V is TRBV7-2, with D tentatively TRBD2 (5 bases). Trimming cost V 6 bases and J 0 bases, with 18 bases left between them. CDR3 length: 16 amino acids. Looked up from germline, CDR1 is SGHTA and CDR2 is FQGNSA. In DNA form, the CDR3 reads TGTGCCAGCAGGCCCGGACGCCCCCGGGGCTCCTACGAGCAGTACTTC. Its protein product is CASRPGRPRGSYEQYF.

The chain uses TRBV7-2 and TRBJ2-2, with unresolved D. Trimming took off 0 bases at V and 6 bases at J, with 14 bases between the two ends. The CDR3 is 16 residues long. Germline V gene sequence: CDR1 SGHTA, CDR2 FQGNSA. The CDR3 bases are TGTGCCAGCAGCTTAGCGGTCAGGTCCACGTCCGGGGAGCTGTTTTTT. It codes for CASSLAVRSTSGELFF.

The chain carries TRBV19 and TRBJ1-2; possibly TRBD1 for D (5 bases). This CDR3 has 13 amino acids. Between the trimmed V and J ends, which lost 9 bases and 4 bases, there was a span of 15 bases. Germline V gene sequence: CDR1 LNHDA, CDR2 SQIVND (reference sequence). The DNA of the CDR3 is TGTGCCAGCAGTCGGGACGGGAGCTATGGCTACACCTTC. Its protein product is CASSRDGSYGYTF.

The V gene is TRBV12-3 or TRBV12-4, the J gene TRBJ1-2; D uncertain. V lost 3 bases and J 7 bases, leaving 9 bases between the germline ends. The CDR3 has 12 amino acids. The CDR3: CASSLSGGGYTF. CDR3 DNA: TGTGCCAGCAGTTTGTCTGGCGGTGGCTACACCTTC.

The chain joins TRBV19 to TRBJ2-4; 7 nucleotides line up with TRBD2. The CDR3 is made up of 15 amino acids. V shed 7 bases, J shed 3 bases, and the junction held 9 bases outside the gene matches. Germline assignment: CDR1 LNHDA and CDR2 SQIVND (reference sequence). The CDR3 sequence is CASNKGLTHKNIQYF. In DNA form, the CDR3 reads TGTGCCAGTAATAAGGGACTAACTCACAAAAACATTCAGTACTTC.

The CDR3 coding sequence is TGCGCCAGCAGCCACGACACCGGGACAGATTACAATGAGCAGTTCTTC. This translates into CASSHDTGTDYNEQFF. The chain joins TRBV4-3 to TRBJ2-1; 7 bases line up with TRBD1. The ends lost 3 bases at V and 4 bases at J; junction bases unmatched: 9. This CDR3 spans 16 amino acids. Germline-derived CDR1 and CDR2 are LGHNA and YSLEER.

V is TRBV6-5 and J is TRBJ1-4, with D possibly TRBD1 on 5 matching bases. The CDR3 extends over 14 amino acids. Trimming cost V 7 bases and J 5 bases, with 14 bases left between them. CDR1 MNHEY and CDR2 SVGAGI come from the germline V gene. The CDR3 spells CASTPMGQNEKLFF. CDR3 coding DNA: TGTGCCAGCACCCCTATGGGGCAAAATGAAAAACTGTTTTTT.

The rearrangement links TRBV5-1 to TRBJ1-1; D gene uncertain. Germline values: CDR1 SGHRS, CDR2 YFSETQ. The CDR3 sequence is 15 residues long. Trimming pared 0 bases from V and 5 bases from J, leaving 14 bases between. For the CDR3, the DNA is TGCGCCAGCAGCTTGGTGGAGGGTATGGGGACTGAAGCTTTCTTT. Translated, it gives CASSLVEGMGTEAFF.

The rearrangement uses TRBV6-5 and TRBJ2-3, with a weak D call TRBD2 (6 bases). The germline V gene encodes CDR1 MNHEY and CDR2 SVGAGI. Trimming shortened V by 7 bases and J by 0 bases, and 11 bases separated the two germline ends. This CDR3 region has 14 residues. The CDR3 DNA reads as TGTGCCAGCAAAGGCGGGGCGAGCACAGATACGCAGTATTTT. Translation: CASKGGASTDTQYF.

The chain links TRBV24-1 to TRBJ2-1; D might be TRBD2 (6 bases). This CDR3 spans 15 amino acids. Trimming cost V 5 bases and J 1 base, with 11 bases left between them. CDR1 is KGHDR and CDR2 is SFDVKD in the germline V gene. The CDR3 loop reads CATSGTGASYNEQFF. CDR3 DNA: TGTGCCACCAGTGGAACGGGAGCATCCTACAATGAGCAGTTCTTC.

This clone occurred once. The chain carries TRBV5-1 and TRBJ1-2, with D tentatively TRBD1 (6 bases). Looked up from germline, CDR1 is SGHRS and CDR2 is YFSETQ. The CDR3 extends over 14 amino acids. The V end lost 4 bases, the J end lost 4 bases, and 14 bases lay between the germline ends. In nucleotides, the CDR3 is TGCGCCAGCAGCCTGGACAGTTTGATCTATGGCTACACCTTC. This encodes CASSLDSLIYGYTF.

CDR3 in DNA: TGTGCCAGTAGTATTACCGTCCCAGTTTATAGCAATCAGCCCCAGCATTTT. Translated: CASSITVPVYSNQPQHF. The chain has TRBV19 and TRBJ1-5; D remains ambiguous. V lost 3 bases and J lost 0, with 15 bases in between. Germline loops: CDR1 LNHDA, CDR2 SQIVND (reference sequence). The CDR3 is 17 amino acids.

The V and J genes are TRBV18 and TRBJ1-1; 8 bases fit TRBD1. This CDR3 spans 14 amino acids. From germline, CDR1 is KGHSH and CDR2 LQKENI. V dropped 2 bases and J dropped 6; count of bases not matched to a gene: 5. CDR3 in DNA: TGTGCCAGCTCACCAGGGGCAGGGGGCTCTGAAGCTTTCTTT. Encoded protein: CASSPGAGGSEAFF.

This clone was observed a few times. The chain is built from TRBV2 and TRBJ2-5; weak D call: TRBD1 (5 bases). Germline values: CDR1 SNHLY, CDR2 FYNNEI. The CDR3 extends over 15 amino acids. Between the trimmed V and J ends, which lost 3 bases and 2 bases, there was a span of 13 bases. The CDR3 protein is CASSEDQGPQETQYF. The CDR3 DNA reads as TGTGCCAGCAGTGAGGATCAGGGTCCACAAGAGACCCAGTACTTC.

This chain uses TRBV7-3 with TRBJ1-2; a possible D gene is TRBD1 (5 bases). Germline lookup yields CDR1 SGHTA and CDR2 FQGTGA. V was clipped by 5 bases and J by 8 bases, with 15 bases between them. The CDR3 spans 13 residues. The CDR3 loop reads CASSPVQGEGYTF. The CDR3 nucleotides are TGTGCCAGCAGCCCGGTGCAGGGTGAAGGCTACACCTTC. Using reference TRBV7-3 and TRBJ1-2 for the parts outside the CDR3, the full variable domain is GAGVSQTPSNKVTEKGKYVELRCDPISGHTALYWYRQSLGQGPEFLIYFQGTGAADDSGLPNDRFFAVRPEGSVSTLKIQRTERGDSAVYLCASSPVQGEGYTFGSGTRLTVV.

As for this clone: The identical CDR3 is also encoded by other nucleotide sequences in the sample. The V call is TRBV7-2, the J call TRBJ2-5; maybe TRBD1 (7 bases). Germline CDR1 SGHTA, CDR2 FQGNSA. Trimming shortened V by 6 bases and J by 4 bases, and 12 bases separated the two germline ends. The CDR3 is 13 amino acids. The CDR3 here is CASSRGRGETQYF. The CDR3, as DNA: TGTGCCAGCAGTAGGGGGCGGGGAGAGACCCAGTACTTC.

This chain joins TRBV6-6 and TRBJ1-3, with D tentatively TRBD1 (5 bases). The V gene lost 7 bases and the J gene lost 9 bases, with 16 bases spanning the gap. The CDR3 is made up of 13 amino acids. Germline V gene sequence: CDR1 MNHNY, CDR2 SVGAGI (reference sequence). CDR3 in DNA: TGTGCCAGCACCACAAAACCGGGGGGCACCATATATTTT. Its translation: CASTTKPGGTIYF.

This rearrangement joins TRBV7-9 to TRBJ2-1, with 10 bases matching TRBD2. The germline gives CDR1 SEHNR, CDR2 FQNEAQ (reference sequence). There are 18 residues in the CDR3. V lost 6 bases, J lost 0 bases, and 11 bases stayed unmatched. The CDR3 here is CASRGLAGDVSSYNEQFF. In DNA, the CDR3 is TGTGCCAGCAGAGGGCTAGCGGGAGATGTTAGCTCCTACAATGAGCAGTTCTTC.

The chain joins TRBV5-4 to TRBJ2-7; perhaps TRBD1 as D (6 bases). Germline lookup yields CDR1 SGHNT and CDR2 YYREEE (reference sequence). The CDR3 is 14 amino acids. V lost 6 bases to trimming and J lost 1 base, with 14 bases between them. CDR3: CASKFARGSYEQYF. The CDR3 DNA reads TGTGCCAGCAAATTCGCCAGGGGATCCTACGAGCAGTACTTC. The whole variable domain, remainder taken from reference TRBV5-4 and TRBJ2-7, is ETGVTQSPTHLIKTRGQQVTLRCSSQSGHNTVSWYQQALGQGPQFIFQYYREEENGRGNFPPRFSGLQFPNYSSELNVNALELDDSALYLCASKFARGSYEQYFGPGTRLTVT.

The chain joins TRBV12-3 or TRBV12-4 to TRBJ1-2; the D is unclear. V was trimmed by 6 bases and J by 5 bases, leaving 10 bases between them. CDR3 length: 12 amino acids. The CDR3 nucleotides read TGTGCCAGCAGGTCGACTCTATATGGCTACACCTTC. Its protein product is CASRSTLYGYTF.